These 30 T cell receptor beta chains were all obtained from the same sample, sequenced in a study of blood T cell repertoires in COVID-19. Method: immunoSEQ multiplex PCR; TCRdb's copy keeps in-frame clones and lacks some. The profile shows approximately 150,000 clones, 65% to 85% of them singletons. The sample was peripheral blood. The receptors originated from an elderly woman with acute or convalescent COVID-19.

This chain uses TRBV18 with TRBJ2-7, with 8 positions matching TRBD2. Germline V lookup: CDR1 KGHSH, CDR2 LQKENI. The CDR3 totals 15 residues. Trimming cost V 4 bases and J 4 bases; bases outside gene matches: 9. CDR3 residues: CASSRGGGPSYEQYF. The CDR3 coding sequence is TGTGCCAGCTCACGGGGCGGGGGGCCCAGTTACGAGCAGTACTTC.

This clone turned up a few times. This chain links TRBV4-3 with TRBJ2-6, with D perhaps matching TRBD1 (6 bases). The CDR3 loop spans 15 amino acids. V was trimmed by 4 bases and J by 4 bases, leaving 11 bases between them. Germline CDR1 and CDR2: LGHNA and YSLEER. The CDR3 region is CASSPNRVGANVLTF. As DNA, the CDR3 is TGCGCCAGCAGCCCCAACAGGGTCGGGGCCAACGTCCTGACTTTC.

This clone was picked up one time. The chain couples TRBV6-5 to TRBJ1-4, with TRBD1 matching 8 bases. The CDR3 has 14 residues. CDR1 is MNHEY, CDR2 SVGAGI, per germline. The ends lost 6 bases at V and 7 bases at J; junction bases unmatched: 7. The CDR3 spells CASRPDRGREKLFF. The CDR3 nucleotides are TGTGCCAGCAGACCCGACAGGGGTCGTGAAAAACTGTTTTTT.

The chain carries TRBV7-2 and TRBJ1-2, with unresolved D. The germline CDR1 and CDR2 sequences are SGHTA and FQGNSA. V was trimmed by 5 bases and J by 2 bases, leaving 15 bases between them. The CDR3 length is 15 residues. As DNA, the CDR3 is TGTGCCAGCAGCCCAGAGACAAGACCAAACTATGGCTACACCTTC. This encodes CASSPETRPNYGYTF.

The CDR3 sequence is CASSGRTGANYGYTF. CDR3 nucleotides: TGTGCCAGCAGCGGAAGGACAGGAGCGAACTATGGCTACACCTTC. The rearrangement uses TRBV2 and TRBJ1-2; 7 bases match TRBD1. V lost 6 bases and J lost 2; bases outside the gene matches: 9. Germline assignment: CDR1 SNHLY and CDR2 FYNNEI. The CDR3 consists of 15 residues.

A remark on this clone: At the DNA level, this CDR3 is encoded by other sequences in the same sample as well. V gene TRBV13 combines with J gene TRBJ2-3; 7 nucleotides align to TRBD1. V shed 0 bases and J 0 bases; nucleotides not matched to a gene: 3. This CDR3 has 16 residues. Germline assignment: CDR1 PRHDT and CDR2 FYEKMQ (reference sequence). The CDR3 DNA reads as TGTGCCAGCAGCTTAGGAGACAGGGCTAGCACAGATACGCAGTATTTT. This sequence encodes CASSLGDRASTDTQYF.

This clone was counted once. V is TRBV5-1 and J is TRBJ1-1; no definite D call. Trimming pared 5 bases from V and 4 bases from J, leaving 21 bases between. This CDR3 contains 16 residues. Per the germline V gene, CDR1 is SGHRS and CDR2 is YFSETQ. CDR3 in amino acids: CASSGSSFPRLTEAFF. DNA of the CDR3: TGCGCCAGCAGTGGGTCGTCTTTCCCGCGGCTCACTGAAGCTTTCTTT.

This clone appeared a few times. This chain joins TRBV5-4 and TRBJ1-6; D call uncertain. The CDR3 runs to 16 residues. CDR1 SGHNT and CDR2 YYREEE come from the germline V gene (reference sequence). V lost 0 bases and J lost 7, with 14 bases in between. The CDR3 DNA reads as TGTGCCAGCAGCTTGGGAGGCCCGGCGGGCAATTCACCCCTCCACTTT. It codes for CASSLGGPAGNSPLHF.

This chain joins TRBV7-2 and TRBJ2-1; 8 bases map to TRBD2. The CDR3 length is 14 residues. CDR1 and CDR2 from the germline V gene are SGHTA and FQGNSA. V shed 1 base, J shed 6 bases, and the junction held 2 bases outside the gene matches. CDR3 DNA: TGTGCCAGCAGCTTAGGTCTAGCGGGCAATGAGCAGTTCTTC. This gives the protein CASSLGLAGNEQFF. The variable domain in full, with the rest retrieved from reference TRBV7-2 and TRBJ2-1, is GAGVSQSPSNKVTEKGKDVELRCDPISGHTALYWYRQSLGQGLEFLIYFQGNSAPDKSGLPSDRFSAERTGGSVSTLTIQRTQQEDSAVYLCASSLGLAGNEQFFGPGTRLTVL.

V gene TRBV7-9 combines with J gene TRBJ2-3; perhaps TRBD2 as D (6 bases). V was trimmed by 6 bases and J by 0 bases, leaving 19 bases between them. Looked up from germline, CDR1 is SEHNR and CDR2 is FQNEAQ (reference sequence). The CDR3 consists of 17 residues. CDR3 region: CASSPRRALSSTDTQYF. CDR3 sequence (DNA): TGTGCCAGCAGTCCCCGGAGGGCACTAAGTAGCACAGATACGCAGTATTTT.

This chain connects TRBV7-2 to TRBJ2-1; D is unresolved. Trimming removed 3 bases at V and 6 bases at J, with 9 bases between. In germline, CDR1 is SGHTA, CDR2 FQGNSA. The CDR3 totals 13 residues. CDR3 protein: CASSLAVPNEQFF. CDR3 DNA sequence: TGTGCCAGCAGCTTGGCAGTACCCAATGAGCAGTTCTTC.

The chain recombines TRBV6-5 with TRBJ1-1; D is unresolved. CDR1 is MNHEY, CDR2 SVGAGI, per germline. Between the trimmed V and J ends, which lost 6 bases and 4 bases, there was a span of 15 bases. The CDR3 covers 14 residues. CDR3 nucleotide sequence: TGTGCCAGCAGCCCCGGCGGTGAGCGCACTGAAGCTTTCTTT. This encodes CASSPGGERTEAFF.

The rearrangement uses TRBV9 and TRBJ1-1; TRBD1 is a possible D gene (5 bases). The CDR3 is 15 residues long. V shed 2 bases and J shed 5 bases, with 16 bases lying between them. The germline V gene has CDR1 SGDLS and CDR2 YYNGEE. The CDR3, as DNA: TGTGCCAGCAGCGTCCAGGACACTTATCCAACTGAAGCTTTCTTT. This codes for CASSVQDTYPTEAFF. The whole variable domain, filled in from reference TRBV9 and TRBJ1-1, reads DSGVTQTPKHLITATGQRVTLRCSPRSGDLSVYWYQQSLDQGLQFLIQYYNGEERAKGNILERFSAQQFPDLHSELNLSSLELGDSALYFCASSVQDTYPTEAFFGQGTRLTVV.

The CDR3 reads CASSVGQREGRKTQYF. The CDR3 DNA is TGTGCCAGCAGCGTAGGTCAGCGGGAGGGCCGAAAGACCCAGTACTTC. The chain carries TRBV9 and TRBJ2-5, with 10 bases fitting TRBD2. With V trimmed by 0 bases and J by 6 bases, 8 bases remained unmatched. There are 16 residues in the CDR3. Germline CDR1 SGDLS, CDR2 YYNGEE.

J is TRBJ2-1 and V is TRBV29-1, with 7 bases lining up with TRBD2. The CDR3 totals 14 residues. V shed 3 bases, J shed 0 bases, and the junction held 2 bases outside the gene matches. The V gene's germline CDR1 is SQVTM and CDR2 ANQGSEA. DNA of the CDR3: TGCAGCGTTGAGGGCGGGAGCTCCTACAATGAGCAGTTCTTC. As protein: CSVEGGSSYNEQFF.

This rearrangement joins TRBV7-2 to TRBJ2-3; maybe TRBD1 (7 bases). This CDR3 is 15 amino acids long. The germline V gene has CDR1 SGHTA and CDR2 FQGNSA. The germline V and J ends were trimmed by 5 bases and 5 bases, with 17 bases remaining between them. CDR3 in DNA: TGTGCCAGCAGCCGGAGGAGGGGGCGCGGAGATACGCAGTATTTT. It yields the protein CASSRRRGRGDTQYF.

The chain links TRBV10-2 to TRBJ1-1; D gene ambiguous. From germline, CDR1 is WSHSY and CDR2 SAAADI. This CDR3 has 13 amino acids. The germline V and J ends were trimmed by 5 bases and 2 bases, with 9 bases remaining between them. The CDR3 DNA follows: TGCGCCAGCAGTTGGCAGCGAAACACTGAAGCTTTCTTT. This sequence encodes CASSWQRNTEAFF.

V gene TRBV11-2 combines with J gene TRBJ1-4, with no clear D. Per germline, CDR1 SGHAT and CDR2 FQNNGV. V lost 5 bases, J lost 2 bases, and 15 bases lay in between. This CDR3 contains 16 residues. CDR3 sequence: CASSARTGFTNEKLFF. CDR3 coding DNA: TGTGCCAGCAGCGCCCGAACGGGGTTTACTAATGAAAAACTGTTTTTT.

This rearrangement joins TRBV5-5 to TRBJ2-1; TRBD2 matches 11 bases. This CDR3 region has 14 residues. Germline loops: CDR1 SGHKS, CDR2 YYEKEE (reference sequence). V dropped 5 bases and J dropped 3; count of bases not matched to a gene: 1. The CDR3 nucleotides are TGTGCCAGCAGTAGCGGGAGGGGCTACAATGAGCAGTTCTTC. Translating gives CASSSGRGYNEQFF.

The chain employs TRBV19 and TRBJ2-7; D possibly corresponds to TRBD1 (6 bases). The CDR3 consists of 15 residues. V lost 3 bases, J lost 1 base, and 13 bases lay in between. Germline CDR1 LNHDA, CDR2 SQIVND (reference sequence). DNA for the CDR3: TGTGCCAGTAGTATCGGCAGGGGTGGGTCCTACGAGCAGTACTTC. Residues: CASSIGRGGSYEQYF.

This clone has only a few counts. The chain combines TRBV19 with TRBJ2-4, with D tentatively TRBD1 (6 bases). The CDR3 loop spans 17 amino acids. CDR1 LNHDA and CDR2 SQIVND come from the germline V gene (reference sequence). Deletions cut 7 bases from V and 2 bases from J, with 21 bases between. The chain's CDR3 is CASTMGARASSKNIQYF. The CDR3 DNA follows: TGTGCCAGTACCATGGGGGCGAGGGCCTCATCCAAAAACATTCAGTACTTC.

The CDR3 DNA reads TGTGCCAGCAGTAGACAGGTGCTAGGTGAAAAACTGTTTTTT. Protein product: CASSRQVLGEKLFF. The chain is built from TRBV6-5 and TRBJ1-4; weak D call: TRBD1 (6 bases). The germline CDR1 and CDR2 sequences are MNHEY and SVGAGI. The V end lost 5 bases, the J end lost 7 bases, and 14 bases lay between the germline ends. The CDR3 has 14 amino acids.

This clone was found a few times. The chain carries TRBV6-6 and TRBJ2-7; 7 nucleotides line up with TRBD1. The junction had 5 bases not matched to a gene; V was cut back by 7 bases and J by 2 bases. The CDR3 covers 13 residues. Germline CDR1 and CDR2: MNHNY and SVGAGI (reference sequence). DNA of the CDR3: TGTGCCAGCAAAAGGGACAGCACCTACGAGCAGTACTTC. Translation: CASKRDSTYEQYF.

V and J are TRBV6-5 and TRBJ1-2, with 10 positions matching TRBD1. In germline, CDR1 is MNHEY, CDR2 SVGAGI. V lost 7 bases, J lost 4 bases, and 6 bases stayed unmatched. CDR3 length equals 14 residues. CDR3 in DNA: TGTGCCAGCAATAGGGACAGGGGCCCCTATGGCTACACCTTC. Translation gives CASNRDRGPYGYTF.

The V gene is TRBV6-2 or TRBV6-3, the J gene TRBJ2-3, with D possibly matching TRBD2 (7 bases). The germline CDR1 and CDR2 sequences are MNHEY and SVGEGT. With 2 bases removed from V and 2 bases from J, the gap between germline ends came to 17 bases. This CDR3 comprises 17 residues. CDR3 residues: CASSYLGGGWDTDTQYF. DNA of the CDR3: TGTGCCAGCAGTTACCTGGGGGGGGGCTGGGACACAGATACGCAGTATTTT.

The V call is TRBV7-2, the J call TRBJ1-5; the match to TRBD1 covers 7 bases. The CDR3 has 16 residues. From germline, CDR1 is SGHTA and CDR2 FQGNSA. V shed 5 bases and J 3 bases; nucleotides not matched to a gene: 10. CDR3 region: CASSLQPTGHNQPQHF. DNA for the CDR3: TGTGCCAGCAGCCTACAACCGACAGGGCACAATCAGCCCCAGCATTTT.

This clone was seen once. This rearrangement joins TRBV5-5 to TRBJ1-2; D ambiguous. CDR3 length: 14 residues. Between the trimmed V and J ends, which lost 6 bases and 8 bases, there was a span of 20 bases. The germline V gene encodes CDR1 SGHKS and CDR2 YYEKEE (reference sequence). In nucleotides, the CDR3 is TGTGCCAGCAATCAAATGGCGGCGGGCTGGGGCTACACCTTC. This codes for CASNQMAAGWGYTF.

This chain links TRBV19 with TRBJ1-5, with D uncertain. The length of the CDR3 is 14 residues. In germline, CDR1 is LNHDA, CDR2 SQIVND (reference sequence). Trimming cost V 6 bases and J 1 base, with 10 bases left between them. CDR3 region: CASRAGRSNQPQHF. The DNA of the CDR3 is TGTGCCAGTAGGGCGGGGAGGAGCAATCAGCCCCAGCATTTT.

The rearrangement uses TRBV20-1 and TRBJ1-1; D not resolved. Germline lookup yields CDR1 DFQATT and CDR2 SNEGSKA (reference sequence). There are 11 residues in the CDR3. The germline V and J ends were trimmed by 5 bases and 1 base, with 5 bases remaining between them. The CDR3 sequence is CSAHQNTEAFF. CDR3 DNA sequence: TGCAGTGCTCATCAGAACACTGAAGCTTTCTTT.

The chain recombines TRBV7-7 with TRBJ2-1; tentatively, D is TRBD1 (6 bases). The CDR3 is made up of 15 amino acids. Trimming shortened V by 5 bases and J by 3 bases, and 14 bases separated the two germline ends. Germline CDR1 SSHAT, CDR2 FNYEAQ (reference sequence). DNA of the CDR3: TGTGCCAGCAGCGTCAGCGAGGGGGTCTACAATGAGCAGTTCTTC. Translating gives CASSVSEGVYNEQFF.